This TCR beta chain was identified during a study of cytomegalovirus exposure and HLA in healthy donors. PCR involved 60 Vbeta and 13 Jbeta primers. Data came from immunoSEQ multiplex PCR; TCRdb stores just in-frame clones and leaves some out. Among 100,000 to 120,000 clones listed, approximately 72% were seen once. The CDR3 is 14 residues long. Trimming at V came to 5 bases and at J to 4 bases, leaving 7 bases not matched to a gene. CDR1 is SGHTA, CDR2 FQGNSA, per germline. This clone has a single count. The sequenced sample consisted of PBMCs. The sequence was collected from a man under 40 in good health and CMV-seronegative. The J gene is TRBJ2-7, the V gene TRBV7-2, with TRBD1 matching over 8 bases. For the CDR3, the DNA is TGTGCCAGCAGCCAGGACAGGGCTATGTACGAGCAGTACTTC. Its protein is CASSQDRAMYEQYF.